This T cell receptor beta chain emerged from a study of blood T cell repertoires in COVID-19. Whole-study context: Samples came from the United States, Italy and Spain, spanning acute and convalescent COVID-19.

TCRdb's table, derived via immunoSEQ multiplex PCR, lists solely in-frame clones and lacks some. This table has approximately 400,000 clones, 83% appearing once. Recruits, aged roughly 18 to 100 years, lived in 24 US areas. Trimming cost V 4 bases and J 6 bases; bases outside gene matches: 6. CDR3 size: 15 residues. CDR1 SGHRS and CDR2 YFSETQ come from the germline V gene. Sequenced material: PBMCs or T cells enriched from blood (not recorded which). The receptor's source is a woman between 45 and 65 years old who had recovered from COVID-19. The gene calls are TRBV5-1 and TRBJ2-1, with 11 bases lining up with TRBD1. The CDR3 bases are TGCGCCAGCAGCCCTTCCGGGACAGGGGGCAATGAGCAGTTCTTC. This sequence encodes CASSPSGTGGNEQFF.